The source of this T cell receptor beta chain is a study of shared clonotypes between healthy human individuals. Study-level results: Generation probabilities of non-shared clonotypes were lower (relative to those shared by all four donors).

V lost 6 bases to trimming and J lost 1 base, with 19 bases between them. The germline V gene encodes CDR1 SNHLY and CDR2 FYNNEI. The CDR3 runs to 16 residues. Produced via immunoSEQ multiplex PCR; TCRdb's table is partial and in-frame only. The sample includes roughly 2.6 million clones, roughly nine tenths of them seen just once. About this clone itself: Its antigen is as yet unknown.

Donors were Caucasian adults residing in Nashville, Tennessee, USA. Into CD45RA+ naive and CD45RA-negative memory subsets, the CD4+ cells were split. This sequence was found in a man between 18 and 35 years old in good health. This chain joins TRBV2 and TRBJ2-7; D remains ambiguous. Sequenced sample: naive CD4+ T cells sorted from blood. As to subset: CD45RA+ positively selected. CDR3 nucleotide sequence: TGTGCCAGCAGCTTACAGCCGGGTCCCTCATCCTACGAGCAGTACTTC. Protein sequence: CASSLQPGPSSYEQYF.